This note documents a single T cell receptor beta chain sequence. The antigen it recognizes is unknown. No per-base quality is available; no much larger clone lies one base away. This entry belongs to a study of blood T cell repertoires in COVID-19 (dated by TCRdb to 2019 to 2021). For context, the study as a whole: Collaborator samples came from the United States, Italy and Spain and covered acute and convalescent phases of COVID-19. The prospective study material was composed of cDNA or gDNA derived from T cells, B-cell-depleted T cells, or PBMCs. Subjects who had been exposed to COVID-19, were actively infected with it, or had recovered from it provided the deeply sampled blood TCRbeta repertoires that made up the dataset. The repertoires were made available in a free public database intended to serve as a resource for research on the immune response to SARS-CoV-2. The samples were drawn from the first 160 participants of the ongoing ImmuneRACE study and from 1,254 subjects provided by 6 global collaborators. Nearly every sample came with metadata listing a de-identified subject ID, COVID-19 status, age in years and sex. Where HLA class I and class II types were available, the types were taken from metadata supplied by the sample provider, not from assay-based typing. Overall study outcomes, separate from this receptor: The amount of clinical and demographic metadata varied by source and participant and was provided uncurated.

CDR1 SGHTA and CDR2 FQGNSA are derived from the germline V gene. The CDR3 spans 14 residues, from the cysteine through the phenylalanine. Just the 42-base CDR3 DNA is kept, in frame starting at base 1. Trimming removed 3 bases from V and 0 bases from J; the gene matches leave 1 base unexplained. Whole blood was collected in K2EDTA tubes by collaborating institutions according to the institutions' own protocols. For TCRbeta analysis, collaborator samples were shipped as frozen whole blood, as isolated PBMCs, or as DNA extracted from either sample type. The immunoSEQ Assay, a bias-controlled multiplex PCR, was used to amplify TCRbeta CDR3 regions from genomic DNA. The original pipeline was this. Nucleated cell counts per sample were estimated from amplification of reference gene primers within the assay. To quantify the absolute abundance of each unique TCRbeta CDR3 rearrangement, sequence reads were collapsed and filtered. For each sample, productive Simpson clonality was calculated by taking the square root of Simpson's diversity index across productive rearrangements. TCRdb holds this immuneACCESS table with in-frame rearrangements only. Some clones are missing; in checked studies, unresolved V genes explain under half, and the rest has no known cause. The DNA gave D and trimming, while V, J and clone size come from that table. The sample records around 210,000 clones, about nine tenths of which are singletons. Of the sample, 0.78% falls within the top ten clones.

This TCR derives from a woman between 65 and 79 years old with acute or convalescent COVID-19. The sample was peripheral blood. The chain is encoded by TRBV7-2 joined to TRBJ1-1, with 7 central nucleotides matching TRBD1. The CDR3 corresponds to CASSFQGVNTEAFF. The base sequence is TGTGCCAGCAGCTTCCAGGGGGTGAACACTGAAGCTTTCTTT. Reference TRBV7-2 and TRBJ1-1 proteins supply the regions before and after the CDR3; the full variable domain is: GAGVSQSPSNKVTEKGKDVELRCDPISGHTALYWYRQSLGQGLEFLIYFQGNSAPDKSGLPSDRFSAERTGGSVSTLTIQRTQQEDSAVYLCASSFQGVNTEAFFGQGTRLTVV.